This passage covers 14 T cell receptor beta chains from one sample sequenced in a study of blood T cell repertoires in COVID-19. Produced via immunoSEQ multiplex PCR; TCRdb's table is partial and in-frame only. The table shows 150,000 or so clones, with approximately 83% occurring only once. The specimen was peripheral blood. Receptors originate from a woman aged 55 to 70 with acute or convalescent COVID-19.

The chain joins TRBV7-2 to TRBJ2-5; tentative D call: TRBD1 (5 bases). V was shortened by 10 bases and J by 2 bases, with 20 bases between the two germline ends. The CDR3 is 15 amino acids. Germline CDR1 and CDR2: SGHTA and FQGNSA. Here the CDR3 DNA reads TGTGCCACCCAGGGTGGGCCTGCCTTTCAAGAGACCCAGTACTTC. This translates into CATQGGPAFQETQYF.

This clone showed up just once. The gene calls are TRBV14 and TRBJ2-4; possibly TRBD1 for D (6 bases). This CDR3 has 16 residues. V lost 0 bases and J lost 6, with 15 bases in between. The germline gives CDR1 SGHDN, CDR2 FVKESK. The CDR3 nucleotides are TGTGCCAGCAGCCAAGATGGGTCAGGGGCAGGAAACATTCAGTACTTC. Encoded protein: CASSQDGSGAGNIQYF.

CDR3 in amino acids: CASRTSNLGGTEAFF. The CDR3 nucleotides read TGTGCCAGCAGAACCAGTAACTTAGGGGGCACTGAAGCTTTCTTT. J is TRBJ1-1 and V is TRBV7-2; the D gene is possibly TRBD1 (6 bases). V was cut by 6 bases and J by 4 bases, with 18 bases left in between. This CDR3 has 15 residues. Germline CDR1 is SGHTA and CDR2 is FQGNSA.

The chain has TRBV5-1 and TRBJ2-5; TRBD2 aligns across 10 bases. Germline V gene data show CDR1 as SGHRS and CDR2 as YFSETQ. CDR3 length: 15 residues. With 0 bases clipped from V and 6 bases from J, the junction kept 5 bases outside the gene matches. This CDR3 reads CASSLETSGTKTQYF. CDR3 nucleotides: TGCGCCAGCAGCTTGGAAACTAGCGGGACCAAGACCCAGTACTTC.

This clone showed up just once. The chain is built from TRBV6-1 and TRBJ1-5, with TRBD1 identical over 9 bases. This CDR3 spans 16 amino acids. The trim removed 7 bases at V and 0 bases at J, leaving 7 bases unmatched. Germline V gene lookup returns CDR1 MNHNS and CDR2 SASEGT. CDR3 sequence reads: CASIDRGIFSNQPQHF. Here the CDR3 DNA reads TGTGCCAGCATTGACAGGGGGATTTTTAGCAATCAGCCCCAGCATTTT.

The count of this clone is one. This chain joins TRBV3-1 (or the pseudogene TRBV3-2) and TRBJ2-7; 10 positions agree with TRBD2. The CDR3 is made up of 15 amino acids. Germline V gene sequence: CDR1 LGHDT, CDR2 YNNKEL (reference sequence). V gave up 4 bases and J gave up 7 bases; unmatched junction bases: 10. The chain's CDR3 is CASSRSGTSVDEQYF. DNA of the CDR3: TGTGCCAGCAGCCGATCCGGGACTAGCGTAGATGAGCAGTACTTC.

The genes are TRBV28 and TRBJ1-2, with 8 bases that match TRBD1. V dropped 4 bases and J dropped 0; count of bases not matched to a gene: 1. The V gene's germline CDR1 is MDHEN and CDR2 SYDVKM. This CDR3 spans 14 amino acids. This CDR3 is CASSWGQANYGYTF. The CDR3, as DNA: TGTGCCAGCAGTTGGGGACAGGCTAACTATGGCTACACCTTC.

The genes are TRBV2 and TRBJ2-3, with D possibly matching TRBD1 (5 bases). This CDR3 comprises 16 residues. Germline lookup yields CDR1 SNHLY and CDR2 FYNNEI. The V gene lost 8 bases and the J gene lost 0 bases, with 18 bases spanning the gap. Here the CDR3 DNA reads TGTGCCAGCGTCAATCCCACAGGCTCTAGCACAGATACGCAGTATTTT. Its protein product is CASVNPTGSSTDTQYF.

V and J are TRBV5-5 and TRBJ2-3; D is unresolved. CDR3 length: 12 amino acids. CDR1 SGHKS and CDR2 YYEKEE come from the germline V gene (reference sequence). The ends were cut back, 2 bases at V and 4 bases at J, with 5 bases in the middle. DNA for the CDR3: TGTGCCAGCAGCTTTACATCAGATACGCAGTATTTT. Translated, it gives CASSFTSDTQYF.

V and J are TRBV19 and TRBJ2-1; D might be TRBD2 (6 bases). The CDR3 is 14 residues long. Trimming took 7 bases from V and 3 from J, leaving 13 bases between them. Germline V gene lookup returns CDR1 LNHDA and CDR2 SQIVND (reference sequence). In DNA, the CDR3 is TGTGCCAGTACTGCGGGGAGCGACTACAATGAGCAGTTCTTC. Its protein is CASTAGSDYNEQFF.

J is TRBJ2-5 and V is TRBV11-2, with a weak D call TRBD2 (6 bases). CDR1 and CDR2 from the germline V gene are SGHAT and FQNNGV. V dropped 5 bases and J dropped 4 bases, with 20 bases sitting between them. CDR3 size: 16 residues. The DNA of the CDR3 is TGTGCCAGCAGCAGCCTGGGACTCCAACGGTCAGAGACCCAGTACTTC. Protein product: CASSSLGLQRSETQYF.

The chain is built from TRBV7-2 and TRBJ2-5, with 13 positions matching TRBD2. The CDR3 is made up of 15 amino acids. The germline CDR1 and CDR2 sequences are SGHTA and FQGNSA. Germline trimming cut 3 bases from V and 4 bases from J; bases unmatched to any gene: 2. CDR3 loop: CASSFGTSGVETQYF. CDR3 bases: TGTGCCAGCAGCTTCGGGACTAGCGGGGTAGAGACCCAGTACTTC.

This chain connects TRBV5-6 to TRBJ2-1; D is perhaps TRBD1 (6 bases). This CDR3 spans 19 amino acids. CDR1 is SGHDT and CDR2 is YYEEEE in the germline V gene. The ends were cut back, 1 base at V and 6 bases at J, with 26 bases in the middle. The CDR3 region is CASSLLNARRGQPLNEQFF. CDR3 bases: TGTGCCAGCAGCTTGTTGAACGCCCGAAGGGGACAACCGCTCAATGAGCAGTTCTTC.

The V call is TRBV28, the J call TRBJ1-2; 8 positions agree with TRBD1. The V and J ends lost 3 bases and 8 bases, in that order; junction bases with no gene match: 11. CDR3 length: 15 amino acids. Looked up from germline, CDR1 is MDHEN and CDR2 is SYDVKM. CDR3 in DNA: TGTGCCAGCAGTTTTTGGGGGCAGGGGGCGGAAGGCTACACCTTC. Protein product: CASSFWGQGAEGYTF.